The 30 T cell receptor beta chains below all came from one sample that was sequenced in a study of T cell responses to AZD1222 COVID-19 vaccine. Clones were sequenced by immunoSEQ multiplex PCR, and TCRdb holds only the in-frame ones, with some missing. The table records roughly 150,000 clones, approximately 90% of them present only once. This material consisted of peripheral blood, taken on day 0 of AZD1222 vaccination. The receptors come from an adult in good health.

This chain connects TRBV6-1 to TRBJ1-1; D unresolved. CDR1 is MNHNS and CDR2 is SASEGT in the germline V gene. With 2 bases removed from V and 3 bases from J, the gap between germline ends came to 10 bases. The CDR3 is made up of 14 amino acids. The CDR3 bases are TGTGCCAGCAGTGAAATTGTGGTATACACTGAAGCTTTCTTT. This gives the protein CASSEIVVYTEAFF.

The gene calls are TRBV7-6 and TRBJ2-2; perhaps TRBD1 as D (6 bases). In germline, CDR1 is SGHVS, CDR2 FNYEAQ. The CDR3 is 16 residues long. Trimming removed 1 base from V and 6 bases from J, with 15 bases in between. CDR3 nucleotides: TGTGCCAGCAGCTTAGTAGGGACACGTGAGGCCGGGGAGCTGTTTTTT. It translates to CASSLVGTREAGELFF.

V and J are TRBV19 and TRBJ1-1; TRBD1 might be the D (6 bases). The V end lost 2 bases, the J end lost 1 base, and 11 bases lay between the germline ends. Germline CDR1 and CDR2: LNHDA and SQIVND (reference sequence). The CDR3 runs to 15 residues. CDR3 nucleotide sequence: TGTGCCAGTAGTATAATAACAGGGCCGAACACTGAAGCTTTCTTT. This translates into CASSIITGPNTEAFF.

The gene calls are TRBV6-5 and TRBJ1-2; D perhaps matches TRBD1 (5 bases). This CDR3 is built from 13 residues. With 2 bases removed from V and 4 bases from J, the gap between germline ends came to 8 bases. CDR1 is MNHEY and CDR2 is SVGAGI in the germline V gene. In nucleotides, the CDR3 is TGTGCCAGCAGTTACGACAGTAGCTATGGCTACACCTTC. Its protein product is CASSYDSSYGYTF.

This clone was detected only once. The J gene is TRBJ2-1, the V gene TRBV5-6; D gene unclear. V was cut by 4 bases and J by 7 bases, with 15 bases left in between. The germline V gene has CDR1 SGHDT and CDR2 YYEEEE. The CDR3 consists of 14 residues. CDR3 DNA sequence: TGTGCCAGCAGCCTCACCTCTGGACCTAATGAGCAGTTCTTC. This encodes CASSLTSGPNEQFF.

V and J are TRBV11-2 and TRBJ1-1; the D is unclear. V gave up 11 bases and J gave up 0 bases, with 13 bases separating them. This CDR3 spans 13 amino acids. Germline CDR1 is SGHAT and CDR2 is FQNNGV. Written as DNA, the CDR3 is TGTGCCGGACGGCTGTCTCTGAACACTGAAGCTTTCTTT. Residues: CAGRLSLNTEAFF.

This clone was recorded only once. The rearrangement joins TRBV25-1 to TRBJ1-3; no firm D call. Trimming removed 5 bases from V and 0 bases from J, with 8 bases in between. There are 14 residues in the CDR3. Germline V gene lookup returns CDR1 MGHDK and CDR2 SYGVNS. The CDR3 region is CASSFDNSGNTIYF. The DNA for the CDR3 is TGTGCCAGCAGTTTCGACAACTCTGGAAACACCATATATTTT. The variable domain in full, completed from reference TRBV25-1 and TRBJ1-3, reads EADIYQTPRYLVIGTGKKITLECSQTMGHDKMYWYQQDPGMELHLIHYSYGVNSTEKGDLSSESTVSRIRTEHFPLTLESARPSHTSQYLCASSFDNSGNTIYFGEGSWLTVV.

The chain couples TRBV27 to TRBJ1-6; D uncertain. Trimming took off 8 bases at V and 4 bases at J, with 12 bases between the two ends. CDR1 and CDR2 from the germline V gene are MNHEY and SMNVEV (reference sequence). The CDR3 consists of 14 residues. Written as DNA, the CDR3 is TGTGCCAGCGGCACCAAGAATTATAATTCACCCCTCCACTTT. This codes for CASGTKNYNSPLHF.

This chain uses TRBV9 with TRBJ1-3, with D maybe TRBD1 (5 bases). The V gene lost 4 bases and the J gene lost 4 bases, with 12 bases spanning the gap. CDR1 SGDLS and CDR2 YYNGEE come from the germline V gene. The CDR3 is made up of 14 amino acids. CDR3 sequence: CASSQGGAGNTIYF. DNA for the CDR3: TGTGCCAGCAGCCAAGGAGGGGCAGGAAACACCATATATTTT.

CDR3 loop: CASRPLGEETQYF. CDR3 coding DNA: TGTGCCAGCAGGCCCCTTGGGGAAGAGACCCAGTACTTC. The rearrangement joins TRBV28 to TRBJ2-5; D remains ambiguous. V shed 6 bases and J shed 3 bases, with 11 bases lying between them. Germline V gene data show CDR1 as MDHEN and CDR2 as SYDVKM. The CDR3 has 13 amino acids.

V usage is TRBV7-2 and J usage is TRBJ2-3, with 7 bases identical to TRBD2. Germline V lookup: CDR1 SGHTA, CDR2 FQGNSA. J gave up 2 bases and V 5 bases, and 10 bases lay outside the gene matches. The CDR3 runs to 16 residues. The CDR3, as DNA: TGTGCCAGCAGCGGGCGACTAGCAGCCCTCACAGATACGCAGTATTTT. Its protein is CASSGRLAALTDTQYF.

CDR3 sequence reads: CASSQETAVYNEQFF. The CDR3 DNA sequence: TGTGCCAGCAGCCAAGAGACAGCGGTCTACAATGAGCAGTTCTTC. The chain joins TRBV4-2 to TRBJ2-1; the D gene could be TRBD1 or TRBD2 (5 bases each). The ends were cut back, 0 bases at V and 3 bases at J, with 9 bases in the middle. The CDR3 is made up of 15 amino acids. Looked up from germline, CDR1 is LGHNA and CDR2 is YNFKEQ.

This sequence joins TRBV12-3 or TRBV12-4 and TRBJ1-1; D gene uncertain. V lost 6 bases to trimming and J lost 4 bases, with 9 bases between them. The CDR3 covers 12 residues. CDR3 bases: TGTGCCAGCAGCCCCAGGTCCACTGAAGCTTTCTTT. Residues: CASSPRSTEAFF.

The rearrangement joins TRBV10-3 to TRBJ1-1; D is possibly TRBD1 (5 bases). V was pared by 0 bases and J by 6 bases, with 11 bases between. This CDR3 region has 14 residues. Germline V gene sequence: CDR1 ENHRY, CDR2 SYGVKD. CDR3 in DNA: TGTGCCATCAGTGAGTCAAGGCAGGGCGCTGAAGCTTTCTTT. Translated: CAISESRQGAEAFF.

Here the CDR3 reads CASSIGVNYEQYF. CDR3 bases: TGTGCCAGTAGTATTGGGGTTAACTACGAGCAGTACTTC. This chain joins TRBV19 and TRBJ2-7; D unclear. Germline assignment: CDR1 LNHDA and CDR2 SQIVND (reference sequence). This CDR3 is built from 13 residues. V was shortened by 3 bases and J by 3 bases, with 9 bases between the two germline ends. Combining the CDR3 with reference TRBV19 and TRBJ2-7 gives the whole variable domain DGGITQSPKYLFRKEGQNVTLSCEQNLNHDAMYWYRQDPGQGLRLIYYSQIVNDFQKGDIAEGYSVSREKKESFPLTVTSAQKNPTAFYLCASSIGVNYEQYFGPGTRLTVT.

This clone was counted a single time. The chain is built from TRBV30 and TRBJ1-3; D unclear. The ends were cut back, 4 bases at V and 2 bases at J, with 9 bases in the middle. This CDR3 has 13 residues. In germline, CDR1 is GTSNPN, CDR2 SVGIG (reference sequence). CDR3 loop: CAWNMGAGNTIYF. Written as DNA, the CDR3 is TGTGCCTGGAACATGGGTGCTGGAAACACCATATATTTT.

The CDR3 spells CASSPQGGRNNYGYTF. CDR3 nucleotides: TGTGCCAGCTCACCCCAGGGTGGGCGGAATAACTATGGCTACACCTTC. This chain uses TRBV18 with TRBJ1-2; D may be TRBD1 (5 bases). Trimming removed 3 bases at V and 1 base at J, with 15 bases between. Germline V gene lookup returns CDR1 KGHSH and CDR2 LQKENI. This CDR3 spans 16 amino acids.

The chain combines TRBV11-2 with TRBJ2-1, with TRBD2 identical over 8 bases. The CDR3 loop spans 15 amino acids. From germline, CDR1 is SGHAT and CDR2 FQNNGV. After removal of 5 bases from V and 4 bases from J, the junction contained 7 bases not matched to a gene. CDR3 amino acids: CASSRLAGNYNEQFF. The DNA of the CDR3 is TGTGCCAGCAGCCGTCTAGCGGGTAATTACAATGAGCAGTTCTTC.

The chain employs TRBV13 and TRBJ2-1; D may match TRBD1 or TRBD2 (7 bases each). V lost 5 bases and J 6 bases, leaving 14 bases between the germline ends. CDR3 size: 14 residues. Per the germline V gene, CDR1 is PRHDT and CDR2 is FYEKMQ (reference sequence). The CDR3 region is CASSRRGGTNEQFF. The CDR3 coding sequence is TGTGCCAGCAGCCGCAGGGGGGGAACCAATGAGCAGTTCTTC.

The CDR3 loop reads CASSPSRDRRGLNTEAFF. Here the CDR3 DNA reads TGCGCCAGCAGCCCGTCCCGGGACAGGCGGGGGTTGAACACTGAAGCTTTCTTT. This chain joins TRBV4-1 and TRBJ1-1; TRBD1 matches at 8 bases. CDR1 MGHRA and CDR2 YSYEKL come from the germline V gene. CDR3 size: 18 residues. V shed 4 bases, J shed 0 bases, and the junction held 13 bases outside the gene matches.

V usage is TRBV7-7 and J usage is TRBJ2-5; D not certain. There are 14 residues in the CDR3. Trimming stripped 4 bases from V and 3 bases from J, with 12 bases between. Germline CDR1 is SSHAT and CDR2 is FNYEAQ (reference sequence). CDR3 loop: CASSSDWTEETQYF. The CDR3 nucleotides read TGTGCCAGCAGCTCCGATTGGACGGAAGAGACCCAGTACTTC.

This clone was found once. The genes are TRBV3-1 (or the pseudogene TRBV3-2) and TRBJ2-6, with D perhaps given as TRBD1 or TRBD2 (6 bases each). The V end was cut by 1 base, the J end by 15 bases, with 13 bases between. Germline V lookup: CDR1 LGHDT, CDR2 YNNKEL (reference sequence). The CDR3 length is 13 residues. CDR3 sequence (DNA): TGTGCCAGCAGCCAAGGGGGGGCGAGCCGCCTGACTTTC. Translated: CASSQGGASRLTF.

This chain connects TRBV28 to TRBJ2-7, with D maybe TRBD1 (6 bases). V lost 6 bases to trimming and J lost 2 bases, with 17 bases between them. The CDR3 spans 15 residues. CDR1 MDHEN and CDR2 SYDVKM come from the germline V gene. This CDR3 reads CASSHRQEIPYEQYF. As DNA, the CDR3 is TGTGCCAGCAGCCACCGACAGGAGATTCCCTACGAGCAGTACTTC. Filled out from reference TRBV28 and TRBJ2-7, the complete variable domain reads DVKVTQSSRYLVKRTGEKVFLECVQDMDHENMFWYRQDPGLGLRLIYFSYDVKMKEKGDIPEGYSVSREKKERFSLILESASTNQTSMYLCASSHRQEIPYEQYFGPGTRLTVT.

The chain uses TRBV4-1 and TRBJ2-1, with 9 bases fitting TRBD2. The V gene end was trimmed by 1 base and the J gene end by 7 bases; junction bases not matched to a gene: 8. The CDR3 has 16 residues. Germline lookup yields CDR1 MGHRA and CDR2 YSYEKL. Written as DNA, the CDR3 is TGCGCCAGCAGCCAAGGAACCGGGACTAGCAGGAATGAGCAGTTCTTC. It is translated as CASSQGTGTSRNEQFF.

CDR3 sequence: CASRGQGIGAGELFF. The CDR3 bases are TGCGCCAGCAGGGGACAAGGTATAGGGGCCGGGGAGCTGTTTTTT. The chain combines TRBV4-1 with TRBJ2-2; D might be TRBD1 (6 bases). The CDR3 has 15 amino acids. Germline V gene sequence: CDR1 MGHRA, CDR2 YSYEKL. Trimming shortened V by 6 bases and J by 6 bases, and 17 bases separated the two germline ends.

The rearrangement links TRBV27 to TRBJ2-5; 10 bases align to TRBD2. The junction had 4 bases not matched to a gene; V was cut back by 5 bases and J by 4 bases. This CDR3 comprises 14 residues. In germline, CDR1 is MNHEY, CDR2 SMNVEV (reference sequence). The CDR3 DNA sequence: TGTGCCAGCAGTCTAGCGGGAGAGGTAGAGACCCAGTACTTC. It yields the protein CASSLAGEVETQYF.

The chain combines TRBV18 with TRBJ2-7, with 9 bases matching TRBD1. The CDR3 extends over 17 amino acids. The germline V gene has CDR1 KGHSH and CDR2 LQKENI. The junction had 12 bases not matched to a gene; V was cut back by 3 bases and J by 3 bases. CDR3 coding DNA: TGTGCCAGCTCACCCCCCCTAGGACAGGGGAAAGGCTACGAGCAGTACTTC. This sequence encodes CASSPPLGQGKGYEQYF.

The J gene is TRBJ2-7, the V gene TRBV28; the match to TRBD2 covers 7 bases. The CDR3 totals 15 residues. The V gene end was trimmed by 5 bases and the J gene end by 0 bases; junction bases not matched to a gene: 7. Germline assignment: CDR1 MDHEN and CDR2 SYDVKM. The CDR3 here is CASSLPGRSSYEQYF. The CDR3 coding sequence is TGTGCCAGCAGTCTCCCCGGGAGGAGCTCCTACGAGCAGTACTTC. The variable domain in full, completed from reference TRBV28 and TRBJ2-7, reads DVKVTQSSRYLVKRTGEKVFLECVQDMDHENMFWYRQDPGLGLRLIYFSYDVKMKEKGDIPEGYSVSREKKERFSLILESASTNQTSMYLCASSLPGRSSYEQYFGPGTRLTVT.

Here the CDR3 reads CASSFFLDSGNTIYF. DNA for the CDR3: TGTGCCAGCAGTTTTTTTTTAGACTCTGGAAACACCATATATTTT. The chain carries TRBV28 and TRBJ1-3; D not resolved. The CDR3 is 15 residues long. From germline, CDR1 is MDHEN and CDR2 SYDVKM. V was clipped by 3 bases and J by 0 bases, with 9 bases between them.

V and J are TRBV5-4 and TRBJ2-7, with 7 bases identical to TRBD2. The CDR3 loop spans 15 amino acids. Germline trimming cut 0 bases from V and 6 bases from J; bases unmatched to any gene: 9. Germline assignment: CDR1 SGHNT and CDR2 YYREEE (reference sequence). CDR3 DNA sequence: TGTGCCAGCAGCTTGGACGGGACTATTTTCACCGAGCAGTACTTC. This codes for CASSLDGTIFTEQYF.